Sequencing of this T cell receptor beta chain was carried out in a study of neurological immune-mediated disorders. Study-wide context: Relapsing-remitting forms accounted for about 90% of the 34 multiple sclerosis patients and secondary progressive forms for 3. Study results and caveats: Phylogenetic grouping assigned the repertoires of 18 of 34 multiple sclerosis patients to one related-CDR3 cluster, which constitutes a possible signature. Patients with HTLV-1-associated myelopathy showed the most TCR clonal expansion. Those with multiple sclerosis showed the least, falling below healthy controls.

The germline CDR1 and CDR2 sequences are SGHDT and YYEEEE. The CDR3 is 16 amino acids. V was trimmed by 1 base and J by 0 bases, leaving 11 bases between them. The time point denotes: longitudinal time-point 3. Template-switch 5'RACE cDNA synthesis added a 10-nucleotide unique molecular identifier. TCRdb re-called the 5' RACE reads with MiXCR, one entry per CDR3 protein. The sample lists approximately 80,000 distinct CDR3 sequences, approximately 4.3% occurring once. This clonotype was counted many times. As yet, its antigen is unknown. Sequenced material: PBMCs. This sequence was found in a woman aged 60 to 75 with multiple sclerosis. This chain connects TRBV5-6 to TRBJ1-5; no definite D call. The CDR3 loop is CASSLMSVNSNQPQHF. In DNA form, the CDR3 reads TGTGCCAGCAGCTTGATGTCTGTCAATAGCAATCAGCCCCAGCATTTT.